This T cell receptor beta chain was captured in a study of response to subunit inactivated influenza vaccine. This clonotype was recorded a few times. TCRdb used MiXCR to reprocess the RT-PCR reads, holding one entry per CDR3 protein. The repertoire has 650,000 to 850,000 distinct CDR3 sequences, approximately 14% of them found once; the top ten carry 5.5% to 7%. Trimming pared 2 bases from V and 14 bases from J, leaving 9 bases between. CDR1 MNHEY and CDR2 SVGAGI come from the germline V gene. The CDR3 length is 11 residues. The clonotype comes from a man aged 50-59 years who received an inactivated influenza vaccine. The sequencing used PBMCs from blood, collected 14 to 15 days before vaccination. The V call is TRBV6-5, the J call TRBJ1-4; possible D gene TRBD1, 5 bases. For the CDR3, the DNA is TGTGCCAGCAGTTACCAGGGTCTTCTGTTTTTT. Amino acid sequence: CASSYQGLLFF.